The 32 T cell receptor beta chains below were found in one sample sequenced in a study of OX40 agonist ivuxolimab in advanced cancers. Profiled with immunoSEQ multiplex PCR; TCRdb holds only in-frame clones, not every one. This table holds about 59,000 clones, about nine tenths found once. The sequencing here drew on CD4+ or CD8+ T cells sorted from blood, taken in a trial of the OX40 agonist ivuxolimab. These receptors originate from an adult with an advanced solid tumor such as melanoma, head and neck, liver or kidney cancer.

This chain joins TRBV11-2 and TRBJ1-4; TRBD1 matches at 11 bases. J gave up 5 bases and V 4 bases, and 12 bases lay outside the gene matches. CDR3 size: 18 residues. Germline lookup yields CDR1 SGHAT and CDR2 FQNNGV. CDR3 coding DNA: TGTGCCAGCAGCTGGACAGGGGGCAAAACCCTCAGGAATGAAAAACTGTTTTTT. Amino acids: CASSWTGGKTLRNEKLFF.

The chain has TRBV13 and TRBJ2-4, with D hard to call. This CDR3 is built from 15 residues. CDR1 is PRHDT and CDR2 is FYEKMQ in the germline V gene (reference sequence). The V and J ends lost 5 bases and 8 bases respectively, with 19 bases between them. CDR3 in DNA: TGTGCCAGCAGCCAGGCCTGGATTGGGGTTGACATTCAGTACTTC. It is translated as CASSQAWIGVDIQYF.

The chain is built from TRBV28 and TRBJ1-4; D is uncertain. Germline V gives CDR1 MDHEN, CDR2 SYDVKM. This CDR3 has 12 residues. Trimming stripped 11 bases from V and 7 bases from J, with 14 bases between. The CDR3 protein is CACAARLEKLFF. The CDR3 DNA follows: TGTGCCTGCGCGGCCCGCCTTGAAAAACTGTTTTTT.

J is TRBJ1-2 and V is TRBV5-1; TRBD1 is a possible D gene (6 bases). CDR3 length: 15 residues. V shed 0 bases and J shed 0 bases, with 9 bases lying between them. Germline V gives CDR1 SGHRS, CDR2 YFSETQ. CDR3 sequence (DNA): TGCGCCAGCAGCTTGGGGGACACCGCTAACTATGGCTACACCTTC. Translated: CASSLGDTANYGYTF.

The J gene is TRBJ2-2, the V gene TRBV7-3, with no clear D. CDR3 size: 13 residues. Per the germline V gene, CDR1 is SGHTA and CDR2 is FQGTGA. Trimming removed 6 bases from V and 7 bases from J, with 12 bases in between. The CDR3 here is CASSSQYGGELFF. CDR3 nucleotide sequence: TGTGCCAGCAGTTCTCAGTACGGCGGGGAGCTGTTTTTT.

The chain couples TRBV10-2 to TRBJ1-4; 10 bases are shared with TRBD1. Germline values: CDR1 WSHSY, CDR2 SAAADI. CDR3 length equals 17 residues. V lost 6 bases to trimming and J lost 0 bases; unmatched junction nucleotides: 7. CDR3 in amino acids: CASSDRGPGATNEKLFF. CDR3 sequence (DNA): TGCGCCAGCAGCGACAGGGGGCCGGGCGCAACTAATGAAAAACTGTTTTTT.

In DNA, the CDR3 is TGTGCCAGCAGGGGGGGTAGCGGAGAGACCCAGTACTTC. Encoded protein: CASRGGSGETQYF. The chain recombines TRBV7-6 with TRBJ2-5; D is perhaps TRBD2 (6 bases). V gave up 6 bases and J gave up 4 bases, with 12 bases separating them. Looked up from germline, CDR1 is SGHVS and CDR2 is FNYEAQ. This CDR3 has 13 residues.

The rearrangement uses TRBV18 and TRBJ1-1, with a tentative D call TRBD1 (5 bases). CDR3 length equals 13 residues. With 4 bases removed from V and 6 bases from J, the gap between germline ends came to 12 bases. CDR1 and CDR2 from the germline V gene are KGHSH and LQKENI. The CDR3: CASSQDRDSEAFF. In DNA form, the CDR3 reads TGTGCCAGCTCACAGGACCGGGACTCTGAAGCTTTCTTT.

The chain couples TRBV5-8 to TRBJ1-5, with D possibly matching TRBD1 (6 bases). The CDR3 extends over 14 amino acids. Germline CDR1 reads SGHTS; CDR2 reads YDEGEE. Trimming stripped 4 bases from V and 5 bases from J, with 13 bases between. The CDR3 loop reads CASSPDRLYQPQHF. DNA for the CDR3: TGTGCCAGCAGCCCTGACAGGTTATATCAGCCCCAGCATTTT. Together with reference TRBV5-8 and TRBJ1-5, the CDR3 gives the full variable domain: EAGVTQSPTHLIKTRGQQATLRCSPISGHTSVYWYQQALGLGLQFLLWYDEGEERNRGNFPPRFSGRQFPNYSSELNVNALELEDSALYLCASSPDRLYQPQHFGDGTRLSIL.

The genes are TRBV4-2 and TRBJ2-3, with 9 bases matching TRBD1. This CDR3 is built from 15 residues. V gave up 5 bases and J gave up 5 bases; unmatched junction bases: 8. CDR1 is LGHNA and CDR2 is YNFKEQ in the germline V gene. This CDR3 is CASSFTTGGEDTQYF. The CDR3 nucleotides are TGTGCCAGCAGCTTTACCACAGGGGGCGAAGATACGCAGTATTTT.

This clone appeared once. This chain links TRBV6-5 with TRBJ2-7; D unclear. V was shortened by 0 bases and J by 4 bases, with 7 bases between the two germline ends. CDR1 is MNHEY and CDR2 is SVGAGI in the germline V gene. The CDR3 has 13 residues. This CDR3 is CASSYSGDYEQYF. The CDR3 DNA is TGTGCCAGCAGTTACTCTGGAGATTACGAGCAGTACTTC.

The rearrangement uses TRBV7-2 and TRBJ1-1; D not certain. Germline values: CDR1 SGHTA, CDR2 FQGNSA. The V and J ends lost 8 bases and 0 bases respectively, with 13 bases between them. The CDR3 totals 14 residues. The CDR3 DNA reads as TGTGCCAGCGGGCACGGGGTAATGAACACTGAAGCTTTCTTT. Amino acid sequence: CASGHGVMNTEAFF.

This chain uses TRBV6-6 with TRBJ1-1; D is unresolved. CDR1 and CDR2 (germline): MNHNY, SVGAGI (reference sequence). Trimming removed 0 bases from V and 1 base from J, with 9 bases in between. The CDR3 extends over 15 amino acids. This CDR3 is CASSYSQISNTEAFF. In DNA, the CDR3 is TGTGCCAGCAGTTACTCGCAGATTTCGAACACTGAAGCTTTCTTT.

V and J are TRBV19 and TRBJ2-7; D is perhaps TRBD1 (6 bases). The CDR3 has 13 residues. Trimming took 4 bases from V and 2 from J, leaving 9 bases between them. Germline CDR1 reads LNHDA; CDR2 reads SQIVND (reference sequence). CDR3 nucleotide sequence: TGTGCCAGTAGTACCGGACAGACCTACGAGCAGTACTTC. Encoded protein: CASSTGQTYEQYF.

This chain joins TRBV7-8 and TRBJ2-1; D is perhaps TRBD1 (6 bases). Germline lookup yields CDR1 SGHVS and CDR2 FQNEAQ. This CDR3 spans 13 amino acids. V was trimmed by 1 base and J by 7 bases, leaving 8 bases between them. Here the CDR3 reads CASSLDRVNEQFF. DNA of the CDR3: TGTGCCAGCAGCTTAGACAGGGTGAATGAGCAGTTCTTC.

The chain combines TRBV11-2 with TRBJ1-6; D is undetermined. V was clipped by 0 bases and J by 9 bases, with 9 bases between them. Germline V lookup: CDR1 SGHAT, CDR2 FQNNGV. This CDR3 has 14 residues. Here the CDR3 reads CASSLEGYRSPLHF. In DNA form, the CDR3 reads TGTGCCAGCAGCTTAGAGGGGTATCGTTCACCCCTCCACTTT.

The genes are TRBV4-1 and TRBJ1-1; D is possibly TRBD1 (6 bases). Germline V gene data show CDR1 as MGHRA and CDR2 as YSYEKL. The CDR3 consists of 15 residues. V shed 5 bases and J shed 4 bases, with 17 bases lying between them. The CDR3 protein is CASSRGRVLGTEAFF. The CDR3 DNA is TGCGCCAGCAGCAGGGGGAGGGTATTGGGCACTGAAGCTTTCTTT.

Only one count was recorded for this clone. The chain combines TRBV28 with TRBJ2-7; D unresolved. Trimming removed 7 bases from V and 2 bases from J, with 15 bases in between. This CDR3 has 14 amino acids. Germline assignment: CDR1 MDHEN and CDR2 SYDVKM. The CDR3 DNA sequence: TGTGCCAGCACAAAGGAAAGGGCTACCTACGAGCAGTACTTC. This translates into CASTKERATYEQYF.

The rearrangement joins TRBV5-1 to TRBJ1-1, with D hard to call. Germline-derived CDR1 and CDR2 are SGHRS and YFSETQ. The CDR3 loop spans 14 amino acids. The V end lost 0 bases, the J end lost 1 base, and 7 bases lay between the germline ends. CDR3 in amino acids: CASSLGRENTEAFF. In DNA, the CDR3 is TGCGCCAGCAGCTTGGGACGGGAGAACACTGAAGCTTTCTTT.

J is TRBJ2-1 and V is TRBV11-2; TRBD2 matches 13 bases. Unmatched junction bases numbered 5, after V lost 3 bases and J lost 0 bases. Germline values: CDR1 SGHAT, CDR2 FQNNGV. The CDR3 is made up of 18 amino acids. The CDR3 nucleotides are TGTGCCAGCAGCTTGGCGGGACTAGCGGGGAGCTCCTACAATGAGCAGTTCTTC. The encoded protein is CASSLAGLAGSSYNEQFF.

For the CDR3, the DNA is TGTGCCAGCAGTCCCGGGACAGGGGGCACCGGGGAGCTGTTTTTT. This gives the protein CASSPGTGGTGELFF. The genes are TRBV7-6 and TRBJ2-2; the match to TRBD1 covers 11 bases. Per germline, CDR1 SGHVS and CDR2 FNYEAQ. CDR3 length: 15 amino acids. V gave up 6 bases and J gave up 4 bases; unmatched junction bases: 4.

This chain connects TRBV6-5 to TRBJ2-7, with D unclear. The ends were cut back, 7 bases at V and 0 bases at J, with 7 bases in the middle. Germline loops: CDR1 MNHEY, CDR2 SVGAGI. CDR3 size: 12 residues. DNA of the CDR3: TGTGCCAGCAAAGACAACTCCTACGAGCAGTACTTC. This codes for CASKDNSYEQYF.

The chain carries TRBV6-1 and TRBJ1-2; D is unclear. In germline, CDR1 is MNHNS, CDR2 SASEGT. The CDR3 loop spans 13 amino acids. V lost 8 bases to trimming and J lost 4 bases, with 14 bases between them. CDR3 in amino acids: CASRDRVGYGYTF. Here the CDR3 DNA reads TGTGCCAGCCGGGATAGGGTAGGCTATGGCTACACCTTC.

The chain couples TRBV27 to TRBJ1-2; 12 bases align to TRBD1. CDR1 is MNHEY, CDR2 SMNVEV, per germline (reference sequence). The CDR3 runs 17 residues. After removal of 1 base from V and 4 bases from J, the junction contained 7 bases not matched to a gene. The DNA for the CDR3 is TGTGCCAGCAGTTTATTGGGACAGGGGGCCCGTGGCTATGGCTACACCTTC. Its translation is CASSLLGQGARGYGYTF.

A single count supports this clone. This chain links TRBV5-1 with TRBJ1-6; D is ambiguous. Trimming removed 4 bases from V and 0 bases from J, with 17 bases in between. The CDR3 consists of 18 residues. Germline CDR1 is SGHRS and CDR2 is YFSETQ. CDR3 nucleotides: TGCGCCAGCAGCCAAAGCGGACTGCGGAGCTCCTATAATTCACCCCTCCACTTT. Amino acid sequence: CASSQSGLRSSYNSPLHF.

The V and J genes are TRBV19 and TRBJ2-7; 7 bases line up with TRBD1. Germline V lookup: CDR1 LNHDA, CDR2 SQIVND (reference sequence). The J segment lost 4 bases and the V segment lost 7 bases, leaving 10 bases of the junction unmatched. This CDR3 spans 14 amino acids. The CDR3 nucleotides read TGTGCCAGTACCAAGGGGACAGCCCAGTACGAGCAGTACTTC. This codes for CASTKGTAQYEQYF.

The V and J genes are TRBV19 and TRBJ1-2, with 9 positions matching TRBD1. This CDR3 spans 13 amino acids. Looked up from germline, CDR1 is LNHDA and CDR2 is SQIVND (reference sequence). The trim removed 9 bases at V and 8 bases at J, leaving 10 bases unmatched. In DNA, the CDR3 is TGTGCCAGCCGAGGACAGGGGCAAGGGGGCTACACCTTC. Protein: CASRGQGQGGYTF.

This chain connects TRBV5-1 to TRBJ2-5, with D perhaps given as TRBD1 or TRBD2 (5 bases each). Germline assignment: CDR1 SGHRS and CDR2 YFSETQ. The CDR3 sequence is 16 residues long. Trimming took 0 bases from V and 1 from J, leaving 13 bases between them. CDR3 sequence (DNA): TGCGCCAGCAGCTTGGCTACGGGGCCTCCCCAAGAGACCCAGTACTTC. Translating gives CASSLATGPPQETQYF.

The chain uses TRBV30 and TRBJ2-3; TRBD2 matches 7 bases. V lost 5 bases to trimming and J lost 12 bases; unmatched junction nucleotides: 17. Germline loops: CDR1 GTSNPN, CDR2 SVGIG (reference sequence). CDR3 size: 14 residues. This chain's CDR3 is CAWGGTRLAAYQYF. The CDR3 DNA is TGTGCCTGGGGGGGGACCCGACTAGCTGCTTATCAGTATTTT. Full variable domain (missing parts from reference TRBV30 and TRBJ2-3): SQTIHQWPATLVQPVGSPLSLECTVEGTSNPNLYWYRQAAGRGLQLLFYSVGIGQISSEVPQNLSASRPQDRQFILSSKKLLLSDSGFYLCAWGGTRLAAYQYFGPGTRLTVL.

The chain couples TRBV18 to TRBJ2-5; 16 bases agree with TRBD2. The germline V gene encodes CDR1 KGHSH and CDR2 LQKENI. J gave up 5 bases and V 3 bases, and 9 bases lay outside the gene matches. The CDR3 runs 18 residues. CDR3: CASSPLPGLAGGPETQYF. In nucleotides, the CDR3 is TGTGCCAGCTCACCCCTGCCGGGACTAGCGGGAGGGCCCGAGACCCAGTACTTC.

The chain uses TRBV7-9 and TRBJ1-6, with TRBD1 identical over 7 bases. J was trimmed by 5 bases and V by 5 bases; bases with no gene match: 6. The CDR3 has 15 residues. Germline CDR1 and CDR2: SEHNR and FQNEAQ (reference sequence). DNA for the CDR3: TGTGCCAGCAGCGCGAGACAGGGCAATAATTCACCCCTCCACTTT. It specifies CASSARQGNNSPLHF.

This chain links TRBV28 with TRBJ1-2; no reliable D call. The length of the CDR3 is 13 residues. Germline lookup yields CDR1 MDHEN and CDR2 SYDVKM. V was cut by 6 bases and J by 2 bases, with 10 bases left in between. The DNA for the CDR3 is TGTGCCAGCAGCCCCCCGGAGAACTATGGCTACACCTTC. Amino acids: CASSPPENYGYTF.